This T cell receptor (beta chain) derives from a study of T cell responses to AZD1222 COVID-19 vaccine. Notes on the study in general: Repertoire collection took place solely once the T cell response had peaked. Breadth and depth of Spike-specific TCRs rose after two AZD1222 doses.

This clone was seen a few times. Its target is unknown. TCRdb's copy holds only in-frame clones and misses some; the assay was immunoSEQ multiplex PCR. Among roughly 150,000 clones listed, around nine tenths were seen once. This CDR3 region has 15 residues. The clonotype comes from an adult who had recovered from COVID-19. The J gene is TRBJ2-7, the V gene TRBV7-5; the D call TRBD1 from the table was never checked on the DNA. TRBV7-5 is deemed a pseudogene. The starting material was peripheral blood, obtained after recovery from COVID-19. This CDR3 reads CVRTQAPRTLYEQYF. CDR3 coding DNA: TGTGTCAGAACCCAAGCCCCCAGGACACTCTACGAGCAGTACTTC.